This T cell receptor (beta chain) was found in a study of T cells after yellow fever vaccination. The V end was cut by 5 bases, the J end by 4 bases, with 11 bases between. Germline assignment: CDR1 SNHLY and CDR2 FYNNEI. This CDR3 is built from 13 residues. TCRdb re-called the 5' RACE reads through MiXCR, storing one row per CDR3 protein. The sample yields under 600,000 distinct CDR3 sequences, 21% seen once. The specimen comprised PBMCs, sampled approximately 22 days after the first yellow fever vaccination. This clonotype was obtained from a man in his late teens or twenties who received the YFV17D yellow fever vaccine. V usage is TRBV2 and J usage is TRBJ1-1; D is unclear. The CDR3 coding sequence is TGTGCCAGCAGTACAGACACGGCCACTGAAGCTTTCTTT. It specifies CASSTDTATEAFF.